The clone carrying this TCR beta chain was picked up a small number of times. Other DNA sequences from this sample encode an identical CDR3 as well. This CDR3 is 14 amino acids long. CDR1 and CDR2 from the germline V gene are SGHRS and YFSETQ. Trimming cost V 0 bases and J 1 base, with 8 bases left between them. This specimen comes from a study of T cell responses to AZD1222 COVID-19 vaccine. The table came from immunoSEQ multiplex PCR; TCRdb's copy has only in-frame clones and leaves some out. The sample yields about 130,000 clones, roughly nine tenths seen once. The J gene is TRBJ2-7, the V gene TRBV5-1, with D hard to call. This receptor was obtained from an adult who received the AZD1222 COVID-19 vaccine. Sequencing used peripheral blood, obtained 28 days after the second AZD1222 dose. The CDR3 loop reads CASSLAPPSYEQYF. DNA for the CDR3: TGCGCCAGCAGCTTGGCACCGCCTTCCTACGAGCAGTACTTC.